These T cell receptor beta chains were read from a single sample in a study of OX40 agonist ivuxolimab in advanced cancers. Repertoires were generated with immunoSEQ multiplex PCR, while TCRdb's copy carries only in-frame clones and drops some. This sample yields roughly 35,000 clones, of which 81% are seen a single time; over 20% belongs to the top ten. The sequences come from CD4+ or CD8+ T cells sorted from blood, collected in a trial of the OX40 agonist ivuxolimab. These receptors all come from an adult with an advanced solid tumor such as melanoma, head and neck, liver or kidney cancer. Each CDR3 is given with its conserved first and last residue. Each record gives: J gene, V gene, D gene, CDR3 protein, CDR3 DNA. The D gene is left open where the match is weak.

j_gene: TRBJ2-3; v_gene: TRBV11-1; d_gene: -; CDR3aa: CASRRSRIRTDTQYF; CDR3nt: TGTGCCAGCAGGAGATCTAGGATCCGCACAGATACGCAGTATTTT
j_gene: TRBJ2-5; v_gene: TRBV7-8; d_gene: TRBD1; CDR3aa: CASSTDRKETQYF; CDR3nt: TGTGCCAGCAGTACGGACAGGAAAGAGACCCAGTACTTC
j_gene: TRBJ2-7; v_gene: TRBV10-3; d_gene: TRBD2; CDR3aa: CAIKPSGSTHEQYF; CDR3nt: TGTGCCATCAAGCCTAGCGGGAGTACCCACGAGCAGTACTTC
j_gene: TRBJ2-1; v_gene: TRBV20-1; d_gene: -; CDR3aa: CSANWVNEQFF; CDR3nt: TGCAGTGCTAATTGGGTCAATGAGCAGTTCTTC
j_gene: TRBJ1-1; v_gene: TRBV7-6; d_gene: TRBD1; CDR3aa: CASSPQGFITEAFF; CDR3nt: TGTGCCAGCAGCCCACAGGGGTTTATCACTGAAGCTTTCTTT
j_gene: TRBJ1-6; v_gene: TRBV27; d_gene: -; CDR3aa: CASSPQVGTPLHF; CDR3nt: TGTGCCAGCAGTCCCCAGGTTGGCACACCCCTCCACTTT
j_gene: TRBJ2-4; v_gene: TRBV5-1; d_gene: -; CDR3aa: CASSLSPGAKNIQYF; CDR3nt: TGCGCCAGCAGCTTGTCACCCGGGGCCAAAAACATTCAGTACTTC
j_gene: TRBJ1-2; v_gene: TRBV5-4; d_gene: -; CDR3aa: CASSFTVGGYTF; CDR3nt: TGTGCCAGCAGCTTTACCGTGGGGGGCTACACCTTC
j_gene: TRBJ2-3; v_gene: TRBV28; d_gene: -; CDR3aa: CASRDSTDTQYF; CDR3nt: TGTGCCAGCAGGGACTCCACAGATACGCAGTATTTT
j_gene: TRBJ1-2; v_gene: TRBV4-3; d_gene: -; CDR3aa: CASSKGGFENYGYTF; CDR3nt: TGCGCCAGCAGCAAGGGGGGCTTTGAGAACTATGGCTACACCTTC
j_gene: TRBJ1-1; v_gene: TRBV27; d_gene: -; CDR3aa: CARAYREYTNTEAFF; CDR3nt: TGTGCCAGAGCATACAGAGAGTATACCAACACTGAAGCTTTCTTT
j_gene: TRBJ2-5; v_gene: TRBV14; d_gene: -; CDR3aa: CASSQGKGGQTQYF; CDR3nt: TGTGCCAGCAGCCAAGGAAAGGGAGGTCAGACCCAGTACTTC
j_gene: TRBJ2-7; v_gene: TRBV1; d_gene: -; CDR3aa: CTSSPSLASGETTYEQYF; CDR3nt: TGCACCAGCAGCCCGTCCCTTGCTAGCGGGGAGACAACCTACGAGCAGTACTTC
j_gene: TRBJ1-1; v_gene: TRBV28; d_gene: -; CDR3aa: CASYSFGENTEAFF; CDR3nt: TGTGCCAGTTACTCATTCGGGGAAAACACTGAAGCTTTCTTT
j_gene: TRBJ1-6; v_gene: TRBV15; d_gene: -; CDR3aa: CATSRDPALRSPLHF; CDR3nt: TGTGCCACCAGCAGAGATCCGGCGCTCAGGTCACCCCTCCACTTT
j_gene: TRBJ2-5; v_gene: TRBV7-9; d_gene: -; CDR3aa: CASSFRDLGSQYF; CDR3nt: TGTGCCAGCAGCTTCCGGGACCTAGGGTCCCAGTACTTC
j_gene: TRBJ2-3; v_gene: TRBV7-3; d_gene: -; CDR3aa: CASSLTVGQGITDTQYF; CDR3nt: TGTGCCAGCAGCTTAACTGTAGGGCAGGGGATCACAGATACGCAGTATTTT
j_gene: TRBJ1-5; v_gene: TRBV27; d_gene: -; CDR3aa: CASSLRHNQPQHF; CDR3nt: TGTGCCAGCAGTTTACGGCATAACCAGCCCCAGCATTTT